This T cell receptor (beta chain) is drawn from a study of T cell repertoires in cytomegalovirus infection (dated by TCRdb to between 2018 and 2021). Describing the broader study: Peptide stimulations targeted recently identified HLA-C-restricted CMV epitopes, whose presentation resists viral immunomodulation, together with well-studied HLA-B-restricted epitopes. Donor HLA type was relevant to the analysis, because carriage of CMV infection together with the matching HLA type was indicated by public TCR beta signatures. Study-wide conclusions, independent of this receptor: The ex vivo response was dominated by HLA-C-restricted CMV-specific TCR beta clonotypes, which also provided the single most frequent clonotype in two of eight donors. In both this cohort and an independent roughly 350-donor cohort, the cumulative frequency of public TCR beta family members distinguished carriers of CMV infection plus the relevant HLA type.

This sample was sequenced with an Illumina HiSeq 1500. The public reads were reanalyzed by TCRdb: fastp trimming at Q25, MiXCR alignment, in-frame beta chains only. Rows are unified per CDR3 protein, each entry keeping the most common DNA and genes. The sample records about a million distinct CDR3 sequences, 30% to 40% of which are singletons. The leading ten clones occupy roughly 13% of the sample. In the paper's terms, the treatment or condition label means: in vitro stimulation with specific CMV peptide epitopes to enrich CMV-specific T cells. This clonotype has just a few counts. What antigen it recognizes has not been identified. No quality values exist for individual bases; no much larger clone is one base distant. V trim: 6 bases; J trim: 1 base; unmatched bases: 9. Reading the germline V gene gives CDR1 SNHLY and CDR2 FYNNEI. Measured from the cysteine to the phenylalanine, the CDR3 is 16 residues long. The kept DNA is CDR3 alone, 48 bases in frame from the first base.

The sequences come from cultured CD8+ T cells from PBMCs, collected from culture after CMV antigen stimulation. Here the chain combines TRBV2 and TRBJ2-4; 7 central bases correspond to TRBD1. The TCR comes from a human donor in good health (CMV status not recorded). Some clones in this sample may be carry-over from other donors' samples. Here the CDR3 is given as CASSPEGGRAKNIQYF. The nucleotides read TGTGCCAGCAGCCCTGAAGGGGGCCGGGCCAAAAACATTCAGTACTTC. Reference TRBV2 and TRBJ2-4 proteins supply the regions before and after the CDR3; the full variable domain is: EPEVTQTPSHQVTQMGQEVILRCVPISNHLYFYWYRQILGQKVEFLVSFYNNEISEKSEIFDDQFSVERPDGSNFTLKIRSTKLEDSAMYFCASSPEGGRAKNIQYFGAGTRLSVL.